Sequencing of this T cell receptor (beta chain) was carried out in a study of regulatory T cells in long-lasting Graves disease. This clonotype was found a few times. Documented time point: newly diagnosed GD, antithyroid drugs for less than 3 months. The TCR library used RNA extracted from PBMCs. Both iRepertoire HTBI primers and Arm-PCR of CDR3 regions were used to build the TCR beta libraries. TCRdb reprocessed the multiplex PCR reads with MiXCR, giving one entry per CDR3 protein. Counted here are roughly 530,000 distinct CDR3 sequences, 15% to 20% occurring once; the ten biggest clones make up 25%. These data were likewise used in another study, on T cells in Graves' hyperthyroidism and ophthalmopathy. That study reports: Diagnosis relied on clinical symptoms, serum thyroxine and TRAb, thyroid ultrasound and orbital computed tomography. Researchers ran a first-round RT-PCR on the TCR CDR3 using the HTBI primer set. Blood also held most thyroid clonotypes expanded beyond 0.001.

The receptor's source is a woman in her forties or fifties with Graves disease. The specimen was peripheral blood mononuclear cells (PBMCs), collected at new diagnosis, from a patient treated with antithyroid drugs.

The CDR3 reads CASGSYPGQGFYSGNTIYF. The CDR3 nucleotides are TGTGCTAGTGGTTCATACCCGGGACAGGGGTTTTACTCTGGAAACACCATATATTTT. The chain has TRBV12-5 and TRBJ1-3; 10 nucleotides agree with TRBD1. This CDR3 is 19 amino acids long. Trimming removed 4 bases from V and 0 bases from J; junction bases left unmatched: 12. CDR1 and CDR2 (germline): LGHNT, FRNRAP.